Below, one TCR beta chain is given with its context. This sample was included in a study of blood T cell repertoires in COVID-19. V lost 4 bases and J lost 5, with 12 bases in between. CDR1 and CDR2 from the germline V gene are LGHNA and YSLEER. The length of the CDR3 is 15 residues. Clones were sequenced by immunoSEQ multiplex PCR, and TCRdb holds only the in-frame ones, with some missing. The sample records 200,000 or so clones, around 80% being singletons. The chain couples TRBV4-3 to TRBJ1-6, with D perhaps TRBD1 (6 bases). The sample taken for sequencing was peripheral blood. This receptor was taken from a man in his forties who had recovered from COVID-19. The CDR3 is CASSRDKTNNSPLHF. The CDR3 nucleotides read TGCGCCAGCAGCCGGGACAAAACTAATAATTCACCCCTCCACTTT.